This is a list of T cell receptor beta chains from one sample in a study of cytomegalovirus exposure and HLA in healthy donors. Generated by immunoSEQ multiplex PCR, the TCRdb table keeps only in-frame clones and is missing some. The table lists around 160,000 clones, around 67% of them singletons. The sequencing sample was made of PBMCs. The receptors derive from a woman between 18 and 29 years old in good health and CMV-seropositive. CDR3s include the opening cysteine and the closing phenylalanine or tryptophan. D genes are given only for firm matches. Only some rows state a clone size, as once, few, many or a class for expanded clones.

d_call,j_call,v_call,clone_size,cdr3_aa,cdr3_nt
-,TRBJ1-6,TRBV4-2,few,CASSQRDTNSPLHF,TGTGCCAGCAGCCAAAGGGACACCAATTCACCCCTCCACTTT
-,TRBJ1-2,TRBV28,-,CASSLTPGNYGYTF,TGTGCCAGCAGCCTTACCCCAGGGAACTATGGCTACACCTTC
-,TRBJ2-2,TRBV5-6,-,CASSFIAGSHTGELFF,TGTGCCAGCAGCTTCATTGCAGGGTCCCACACCGGGGAGCTGTTTTTT
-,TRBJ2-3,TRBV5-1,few,CASSLGEITDTQYF,TGCGCCAGCAGCTTGGGAGAAATCACAGATACGCAGTATTTT
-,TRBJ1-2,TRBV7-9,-,CASTPGEGRGYTF,TGTGCCAGCACCCCAGGGGAGGGTCGCGGCTACACCTTC
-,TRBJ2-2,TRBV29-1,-,CSVGGTANTGELFF,TGCAGCGTCGGAGGTACGGCGAATACCGGGGAGCTGTTTTTT
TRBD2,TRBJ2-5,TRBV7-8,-,CASSLSGGSSETQYF,TGTGCCAGCAGCCTGAGCGGCGGGAGCTCGGAGACCCAGTACTTC
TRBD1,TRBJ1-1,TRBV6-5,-,CASSRDRGKAFF,TGTGCCAGCAGTAGAGACAGGGGAAAAGCTTTCTTT
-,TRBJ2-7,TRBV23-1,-,CASKGRGQEYEQYF,TGCGCCAGCAAGGGGAGGGGACAGGAATACGAGCAGTACTTC
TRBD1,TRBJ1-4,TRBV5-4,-,CASSSTGGKEKLFF,TGTGCCAGCAGCTCCACAGGGGGCAAAGAAAAACTGTTTTTT
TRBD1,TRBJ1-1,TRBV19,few,CASRHRGNTEAFF,TGTGCCAGTAGGCACAGGGGGAACACTGAAGCTTTCTTT
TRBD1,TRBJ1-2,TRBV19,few,CASTIGQGHGYTF,TGTGCCAGTACCATCGGACAGGGACATGGCTACACCTTC
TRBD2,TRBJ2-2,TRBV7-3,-,CASSSGLAGGELFF,TGTGCCAGCAGCTCCGGACTAGCGGGCGGGGAGCTGTTTTTT
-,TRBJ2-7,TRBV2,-,CASSTSGNYEQYF,TGTGCCAGCAGTACCTCGGGGAACTACGAGCAGTACTTC
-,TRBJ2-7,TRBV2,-,CASTVGDSYEQYF,TGTGCCAGCACTGTGGGAGACTCCTACGAGCAGTACTTC
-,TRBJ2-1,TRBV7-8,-,CASSGGRLRINEQFF,TGTGCCAGCAGCGGAGGAAGACTAAGAATCAATGAGCAGTTCTTC
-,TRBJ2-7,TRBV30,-,CAWSSGDEQYF,TGTGCCTGGAGTTCAGGGGACGAGCAGTACTTC
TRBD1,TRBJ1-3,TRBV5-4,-,CASRDDRGPGNTIYF,TGTGCCAGCAGGGATGACAGGGGGCCAGGAAACACCATATATTTT
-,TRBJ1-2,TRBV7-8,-,CASSPGRGPDGYTF,TGTGCCAGCAGCCCAGGGCGGGGGCCAGATGGCTACACCTTC
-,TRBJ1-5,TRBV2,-,CASSETGGVLSQPQHF,TGTGCCAGCAGTGAAACGGGGGGCGTTCTAAGTCAGCCCCAGCATTTT
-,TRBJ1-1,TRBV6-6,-,CASTDGGIEAFF,TGTGCCAGCACCGACGGGGGGATTGAAGCTTTCTTT
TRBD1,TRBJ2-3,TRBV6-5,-,CASSYWTGDTDTQYF,TGTGCCAGCAGTTACTGGACAGGGGACACAGATACGCAGTATTTT
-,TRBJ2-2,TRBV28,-,CASSLETGELFF,TGTGCCAGCAGCTTAGAGACCGGGGAGCTGTTTTTT
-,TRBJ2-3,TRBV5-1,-,CASSLIQGTDTQYF,TGCGCCAGCAGCTTGATTCAGGGCACAGATACGCAGTATTTT
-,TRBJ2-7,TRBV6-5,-,CASSYSRMAYEQYF,TGTGCCAGCAGTTACTCGCGCATGGCCTACGAGCAGTACTTC
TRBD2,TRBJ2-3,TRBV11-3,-,CASSPSGRSADTQYF,TGTGCCAGCAGTCCTAGCGGGAGGAGTGCAGATACGCAGTATTTT
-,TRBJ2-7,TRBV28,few,CASRSLNSYEQYF,TGTGCCAGCCGGAGCCTGAACTCCTACGAGCAGTACTTC
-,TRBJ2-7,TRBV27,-,CASSVTGTISYEQYF,TGTGCCAGCAGTGTAACAGGGACGATCTCCTACGAGCAGTACTTC
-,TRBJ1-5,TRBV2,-,CASRQIRGSNQPQHF,TGTGCCAGCAGACAAATCAGGGGAAGCAATCAGCCCCAGCATTTT
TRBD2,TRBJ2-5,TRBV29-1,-,CSVGLAVQETQYF,TGCAGCGTTGGGCTAGCGGTCCAAGAGACCCAGTACTTC